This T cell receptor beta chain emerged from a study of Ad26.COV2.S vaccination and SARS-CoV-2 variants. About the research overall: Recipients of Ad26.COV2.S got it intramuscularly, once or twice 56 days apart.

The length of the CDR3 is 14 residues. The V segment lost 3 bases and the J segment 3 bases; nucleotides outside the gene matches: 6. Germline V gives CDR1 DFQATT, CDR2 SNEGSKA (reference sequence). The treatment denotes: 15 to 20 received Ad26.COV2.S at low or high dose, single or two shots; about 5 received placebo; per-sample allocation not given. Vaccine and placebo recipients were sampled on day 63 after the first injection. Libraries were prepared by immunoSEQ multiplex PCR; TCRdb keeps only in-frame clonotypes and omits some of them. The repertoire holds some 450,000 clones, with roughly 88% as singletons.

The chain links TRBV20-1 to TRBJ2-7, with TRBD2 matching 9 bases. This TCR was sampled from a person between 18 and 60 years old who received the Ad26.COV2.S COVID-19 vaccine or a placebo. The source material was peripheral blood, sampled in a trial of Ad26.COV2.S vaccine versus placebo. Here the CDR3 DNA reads TGCAGTGCTAGTAGACTAGCGGAGCTCTACGAGCAGTACTTC. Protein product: CSASRLAELYEQYF.